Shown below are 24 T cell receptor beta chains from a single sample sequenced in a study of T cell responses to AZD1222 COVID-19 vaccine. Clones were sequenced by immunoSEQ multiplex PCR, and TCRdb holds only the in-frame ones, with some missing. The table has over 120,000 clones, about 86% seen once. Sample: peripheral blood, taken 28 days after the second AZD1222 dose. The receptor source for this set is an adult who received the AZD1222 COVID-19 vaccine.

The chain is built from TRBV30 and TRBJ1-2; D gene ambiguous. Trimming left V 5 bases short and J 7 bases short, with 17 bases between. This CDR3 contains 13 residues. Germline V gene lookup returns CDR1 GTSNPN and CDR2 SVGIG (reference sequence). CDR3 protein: CAWGPEGRRGYTF. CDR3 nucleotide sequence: TGTGCCTGGGGCCCGGAAGGTCGACGTGGCTACACCTTC.

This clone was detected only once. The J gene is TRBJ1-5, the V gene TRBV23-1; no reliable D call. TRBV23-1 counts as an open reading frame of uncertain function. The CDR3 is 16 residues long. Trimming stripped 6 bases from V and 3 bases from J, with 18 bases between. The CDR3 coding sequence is TGCGCCAGCAGCCGTTACCGGATCCTTCACAATCAGCCCCAGCATTTT. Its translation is CASSRYRILHNQPQHF.

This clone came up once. The CDR3 sequence is CASSHLAGVAYEQYF. The DNA for the CDR3 is TGTGCCAGCAGTCACCTAGCGGGGGTCGCCTACGAGCAGTACTTC. This chain joins TRBV28 and TRBJ2-7; 10 nucleotides match TRBD2. Germline lookup yields CDR1 MDHEN and CDR2 SYDVKM. CDR3 length equals 15 residues. The J segment lost 2 bases and the V segment lost 5 bases, leaving 6 bases of the junction unmatched.

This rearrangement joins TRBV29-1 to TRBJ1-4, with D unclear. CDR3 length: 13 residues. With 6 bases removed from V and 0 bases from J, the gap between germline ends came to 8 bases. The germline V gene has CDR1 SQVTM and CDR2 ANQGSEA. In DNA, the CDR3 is TGCAGCGTGGTACAGCCAACTAATGAAAAACTGTTTTTT. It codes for CSVVQPTNEKLFF. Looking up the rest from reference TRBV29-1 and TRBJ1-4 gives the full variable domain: SAVISQKPSRDICQRGTSLTIQCQVDSQVTMMFWYRQQPGQSLTLIATANQGSEATYESGFVIDKFPISRPNLTFSTLTVSNMSPEDSSIYLCSVVQPTNEKLFFGSGTQLSVL.

CDR3 coding DNA: TGCGCCAGCAACCCCGGGGGGCCGGACTATGGCTACACCTTC. This codes for CASNPGGPDYGYTF. The chain has TRBV5-1 and TRBJ1-2, with D perhaps matching TRBD1 (6 bases). The CDR3 covers 14 residues. Looked up from germline, CDR1 is SGHRS and CDR2 is YFSETQ. The V gene lost 6 bases and the J gene lost 3 bases, with 15 bases spanning the gap.

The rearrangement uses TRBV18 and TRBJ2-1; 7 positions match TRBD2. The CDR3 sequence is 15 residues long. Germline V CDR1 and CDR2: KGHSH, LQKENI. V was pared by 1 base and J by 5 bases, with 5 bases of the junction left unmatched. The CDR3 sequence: CASSPLMAGDNEQFF. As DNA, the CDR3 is TGTGCCAGCTCACCACTTATGGCGGGGGACAATGAGCAGTTCTTC.

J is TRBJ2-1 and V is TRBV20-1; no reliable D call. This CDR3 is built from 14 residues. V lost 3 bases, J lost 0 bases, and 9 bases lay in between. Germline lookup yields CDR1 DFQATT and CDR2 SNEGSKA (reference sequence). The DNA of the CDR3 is TGCAGTGCTAGTCAGCCGAGCTCCTACAATGAGCAGTTCTTC. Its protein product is CSASQPSSYNEQFF.

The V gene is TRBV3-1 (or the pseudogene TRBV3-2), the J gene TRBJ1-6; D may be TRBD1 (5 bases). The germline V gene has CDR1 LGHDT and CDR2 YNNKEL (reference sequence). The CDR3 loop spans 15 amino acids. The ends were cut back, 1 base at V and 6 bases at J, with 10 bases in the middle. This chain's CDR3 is CASSQAQGINSPLHF. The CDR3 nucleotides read TGTGCCAGCAGCCAAGCCCAGGGAATTAATTCACCCCTCCACTTT.

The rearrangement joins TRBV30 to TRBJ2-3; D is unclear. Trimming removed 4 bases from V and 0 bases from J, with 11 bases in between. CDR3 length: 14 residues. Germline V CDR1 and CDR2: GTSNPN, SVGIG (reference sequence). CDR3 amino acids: CAWTRGDSTDTQYF. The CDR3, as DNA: TGTGCCTGGACCCGAGGAGATAGCACAGATACGCAGTATTTT.

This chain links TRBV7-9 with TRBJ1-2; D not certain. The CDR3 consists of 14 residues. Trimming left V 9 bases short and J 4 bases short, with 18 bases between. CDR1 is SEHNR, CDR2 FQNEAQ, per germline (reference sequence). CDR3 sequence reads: CASNMAESGYGYTF. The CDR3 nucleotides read TGTGCCAGTAACATGGCCGAAAGCGGCTATGGCTACACCTTC.

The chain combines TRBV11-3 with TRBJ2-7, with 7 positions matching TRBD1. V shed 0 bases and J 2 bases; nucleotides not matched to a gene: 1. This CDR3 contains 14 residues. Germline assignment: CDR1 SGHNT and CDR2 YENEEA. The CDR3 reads CASSLDQGAYEQYF. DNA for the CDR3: TGTGCCAGCAGCTTAGATCAGGGGGCCTACGAGCAGTACTTC.

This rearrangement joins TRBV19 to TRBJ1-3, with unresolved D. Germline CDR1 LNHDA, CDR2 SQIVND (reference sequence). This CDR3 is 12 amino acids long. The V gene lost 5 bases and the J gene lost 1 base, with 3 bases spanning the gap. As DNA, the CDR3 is TGTGCCAGTAGTTGGTCTGGAAACACCATATATTTT. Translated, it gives CASSWSGNTIYF.

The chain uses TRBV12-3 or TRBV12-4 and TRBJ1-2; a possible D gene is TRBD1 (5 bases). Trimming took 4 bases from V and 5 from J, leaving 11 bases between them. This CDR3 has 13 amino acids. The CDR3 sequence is CASSSTATYGYTF. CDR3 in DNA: TGTGCCAGCAGTTCGACAGCGACTTATGGCTACACCTTC.

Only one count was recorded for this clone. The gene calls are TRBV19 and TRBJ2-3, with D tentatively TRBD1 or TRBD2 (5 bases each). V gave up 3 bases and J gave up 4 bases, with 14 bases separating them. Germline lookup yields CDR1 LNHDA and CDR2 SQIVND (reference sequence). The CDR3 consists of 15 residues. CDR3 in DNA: TGTGCCAGTAGTATGGGTGGAAGGGACCCAGATACGCAGTATTTT. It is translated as CASSMGGRDPDTQYF. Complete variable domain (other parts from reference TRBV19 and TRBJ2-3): DGGITQSPKYLFRKEGQNVTLSCEQNLNHDAMYWYRQDPGQGLRLIYYSQIVNDFQKGDIAEGYSVSREKKESFPLTVTSAQKNPTAFYLCASSMGGRDPDTQYFGPGTRLTVL.

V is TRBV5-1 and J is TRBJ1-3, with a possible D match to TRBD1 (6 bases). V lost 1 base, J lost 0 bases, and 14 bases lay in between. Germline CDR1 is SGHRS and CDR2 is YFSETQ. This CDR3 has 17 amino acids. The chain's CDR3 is CASSLQGLIPSGNTIYF. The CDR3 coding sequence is TGCGCCAGCAGCTTGCAGGGGTTAATCCCCTCTGGAAACACCATATATTTT.

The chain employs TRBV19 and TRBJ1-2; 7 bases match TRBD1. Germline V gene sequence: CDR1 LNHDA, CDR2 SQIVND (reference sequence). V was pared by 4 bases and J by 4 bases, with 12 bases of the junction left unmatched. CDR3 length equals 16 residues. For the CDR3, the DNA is TGTGCCAGTAGTACGAACCCCGGCGCAGGGGGCTATGGCTACACCTTC. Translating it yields CASSTNPGAGGYGYTF.

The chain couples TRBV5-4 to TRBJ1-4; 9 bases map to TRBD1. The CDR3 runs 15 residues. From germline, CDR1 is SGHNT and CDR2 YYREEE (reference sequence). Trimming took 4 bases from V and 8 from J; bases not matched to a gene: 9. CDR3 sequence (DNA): TGTGCCAGCAGCCAGCCGGGACAGGGTGGAGAAAAACTGTTTTTT. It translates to CASSQPGQGGEKLFF.

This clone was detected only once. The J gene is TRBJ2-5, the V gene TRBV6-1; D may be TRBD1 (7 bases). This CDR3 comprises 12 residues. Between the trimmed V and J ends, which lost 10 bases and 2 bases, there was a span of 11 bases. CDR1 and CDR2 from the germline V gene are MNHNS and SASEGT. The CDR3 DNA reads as TGTGCCACCGGGGGACAGCAAGAGACCCAGTACTTC. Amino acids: CATGGQQETQYF.

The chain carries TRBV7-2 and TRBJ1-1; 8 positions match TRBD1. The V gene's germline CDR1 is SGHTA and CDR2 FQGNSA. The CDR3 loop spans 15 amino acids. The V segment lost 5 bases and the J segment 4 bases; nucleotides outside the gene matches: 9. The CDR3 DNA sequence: TGTGCCAGCAGCCACCGAAGTGGACAGGGCACTGAAGCTTTCTTT. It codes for CASSHRSGQGTEAFF.

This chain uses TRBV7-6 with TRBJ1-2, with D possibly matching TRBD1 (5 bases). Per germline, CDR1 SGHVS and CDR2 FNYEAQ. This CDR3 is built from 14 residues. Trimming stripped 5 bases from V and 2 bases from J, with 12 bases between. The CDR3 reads CASSPSSGNYGYTF. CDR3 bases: TGTGCCAGCAGCCCTAGCTCAGGGAACTATGGCTACACCTTC.

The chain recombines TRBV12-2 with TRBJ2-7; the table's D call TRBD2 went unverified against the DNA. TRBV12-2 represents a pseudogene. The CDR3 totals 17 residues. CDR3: CASRLALVIADSYEQYF. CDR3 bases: TGTGCAAGTCGCTTAGCGTTGGTGATAGCTGATTCCTACGAGCAGTACTTC.

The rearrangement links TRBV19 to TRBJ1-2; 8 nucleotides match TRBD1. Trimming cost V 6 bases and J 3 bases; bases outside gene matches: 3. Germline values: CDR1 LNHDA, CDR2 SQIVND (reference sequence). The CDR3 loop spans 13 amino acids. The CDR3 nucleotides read TGTGCCAGTAGCCTGACAGGGGACTATGGCTACACCTTC. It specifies CASSLTGDYGYTF.

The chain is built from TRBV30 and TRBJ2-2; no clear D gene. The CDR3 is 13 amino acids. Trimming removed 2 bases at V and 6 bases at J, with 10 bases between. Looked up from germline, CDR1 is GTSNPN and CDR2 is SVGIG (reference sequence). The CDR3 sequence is CAWSWARAGELFF. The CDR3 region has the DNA TGTGCCTGGAGTTGGGCCCGGGCCGGGGAGCTGTTTTTT.

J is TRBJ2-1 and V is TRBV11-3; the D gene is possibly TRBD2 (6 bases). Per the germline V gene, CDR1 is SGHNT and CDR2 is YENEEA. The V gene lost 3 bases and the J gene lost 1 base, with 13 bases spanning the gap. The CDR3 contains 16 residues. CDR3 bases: TGTGCCAGCAGCTTTTCGGGCGGGGATTCCTACAATGAGCAGTTCTTC. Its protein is CASSFSGGDSYNEQFF.